One and the same sample provided the 30 T cell receptor beta chains below, sequenced in a study of T cell responses to AZD1222 COVID-19 vaccine. Clones were sequenced by immunoSEQ multiplex PCR, and TCRdb holds only the in-frame ones, with some missing. The sample has about 130,000 clones; around 90% are singletons. The sequencing used peripheral blood, collected on day 0 of AZD1222 vaccination. The source of these receptors is an adult in good health.

This rearrangement joins TRBV15 to TRBJ2-3; TRBD2 matches at 9 bases. Germline V gives CDR1 LNHNV, CDR2 YYDKDF (reference sequence). This CDR3 is built from 15 residues. J gave up 1 base and V 4 bases, and 3 bases lay outside the gene matches. This chain's CDR3 is CATSTAGGRTDTQYF. The CDR3 DNA is TGTGCCACCAGCACAGCGGGGGGTCGCACAGATACGCAGTATTTT.

The chain carries TRBV10-3 and TRBJ1-6, with a weak D call TRBD1 (6 bases). This CDR3 has 19 amino acids. V shed 0 bases and J shed 0 bases, with 15 bases lying between them. Germline V gene lookup returns CDR1 ENHRY and CDR2 SYGVKD. CDR3 sequence: CAISESMGQWSSYNSPLHF. CDR3 nucleotide sequence: TGTGCCATCAGTGAGTCTATGGGACAATGGAGCTCCTATAATTCACCCCTCCACTTT.

CDR3: CASSRDRVNEQYF. The CDR3 coding sequence is TGTGCCAGCTCGCGGGACAGGGTAAACGAGCAGTACTTC. This rearrangement joins TRBV18 to TRBJ2-7; 9 bases align to TRBD1. Trimming took 6 bases from V and 5 from J; bases not matched to a gene: 5. The germline CDR1 and CDR2 sequences are KGHSH and LQKENI. The CDR3 consists of 13 residues.

This chain uses TRBV27 with TRBJ1-5, with TRBD1 identical over 8 bases. The CDR3 runs 17 residues. CDR1 is MNHEY, CDR2 SMNVEV, per germline (reference sequence). J lost 4 bases, V lost 1 base, and 9 bases had no gene match. The DNA of the CDR3 is TGTGCCAGCAGTTTATTAGGGACAGGAAGGAGAAATCAGCCCCAGCATTTT. Translation gives CASSLLGTGRRNQPQHF.

This clone came up once. This chain joins TRBV9 and TRBJ1-1, with 7 bases identical to TRBD1. CDR3 length: 15 amino acids. CDR1 is SGDLS, CDR2 YYNGEE, per germline. After removal of 0 bases from V and 0 bases from J, the junction contained 2 bases not matched to a gene. The CDR3: CASSVVGGVNTEAFF. DNA for the CDR3: TGTGCCAGCAGCGTAGTAGGGGGCGTGAACACTGAAGCTTTCTTT.

This sequence joins TRBV6-5 and TRBJ2-7; D is perhaps TRBD1 (5 bases). This CDR3 contains 14 residues. In germline, CDR1 is MNHEY, CDR2 SVGAGI. The germline V and J ends were trimmed by 2 bases and 5 bases, with 13 bases remaining between them. The CDR3 loop is CASSYVPQVHEQYF. CDR3 coding DNA: TGTGCCAGCAGTTACGTACCACAGGTCCACGAGCAGTACTTC.

The chain joins TRBV19 to TRBJ2-3; TRBD1 or TRBD2 may be the D gene (5 bases each). Trimming removed 7 bases from V and 10 bases from J, with 18 bases in between. Germline values: CDR1 LNHDA, CDR2 SQIVND (reference sequence). The CDR3 consists of 13 residues. The CDR3 sequence: CASTWSRGSPQYF. The CDR3 bases are TGTGCCAGTACCTGGTCGAGGGGATCGCCGCAGTATTTT.

The V call is TRBV30, the J call TRBJ2-7; 7 bases align to TRBD1. CDR1 is GTSNPN, CDR2 SVGIG, per germline (reference sequence). The CDR3 spans 12 residues. V trimming: 2 bases; J trimming: 9 bases; junction bases outside the gene matches: 7. In nucleotides, the CDR3 is TGTGCCTGGAGTTCCACAGGGGAAAGGCAGTACTTC. It translates to CAWSSTGERQYF. Complete variable domain (other parts from reference TRBV30 and TRBJ2-7): SQTIHQWPATLVQPVGSPLSLECTVEGTSNPNLYWYRQAAGRGLQLLFYSVGIGQISSEVPQNLSASRPQDRQFILSSKKLLLSDSGFYLCAWSSTGERQYFGPGTRLTVT.

This chain connects TRBV7-2 to TRBJ2-7; D ambiguous. The V end was cut by 5 bases, the J end by 4 bases, with 15 bases between. CDR1 SGHTA and CDR2 FQGNSA come from the germline V gene. This CDR3 comprises 14 residues. In DNA form, the CDR3 reads TGTGCCAGCAGCGCCTCGGGTAGCTCATACGAGCAGTACTTC. The encoded protein is CASSASGSSYEQYF.

The DNA for the CDR3 is TGTGCCAGCAGGGGGTTGGGGGGAAGGAGTCAGCCCCAGCATTTT. It translates to CASRGLGGRSQPQHF. This rearrangement joins TRBV27 to TRBJ1-5; D is perhaps TRBD1 (5 bases). The CDR3 sequence is 15 residues long. From germline, CDR1 is MNHEY and CDR2 SMNVEV (reference sequence). V dropped 6 bases and J dropped 6 bases, with 18 bases sitting between them.

This sequence joins TRBV5-1 and TRBJ1-6; D is possibly TRBD1 (5 bases). CDR3 length: 16 residues. Trimming cost V 0 bases and J 9 bases, with 16 bases left between them. Germline CDR1 and CDR2: SGHRS and YFSETQ. The CDR3 sequence is CASSLAGPIEGSPLHF. CDR3 sequence (DNA): TGCGCCAGCAGCTTGGCGGGACCGATAGAAGGTTCACCCCTCCACTTT.

The chain employs TRBV29-1 and TRBJ2-7; TRBD1 aligns across 7 bases. This CDR3 spans 15 amino acids. Germline V lookup: CDR1 SQVTM, CDR2 ANQGSEA. J lost 0 bases, V lost 6 bases, and 11 bases had no gene match. Here the CDR3 DNA reads TGCAGCGTAGTCCCGGAGACAGGGTTCTCCTACGAGCAGTACTTC. Translation: CSVVPETGFSYEQYF.

The chain links TRBV9 to TRBJ2-7; D possibly corresponds to TRBD2 (5 bases). V lost 2 bases to trimming and J lost 0 bases, with 9 bases between them. Germline CDR1 is SGDLS and CDR2 is YYNGEE. The CDR3 loop spans 14 amino acids. The CDR3 DNA is TGTGCCAGCAGCGTCGGGATCTCCTCCTACGAGCAGTACTTC. Encoded protein: CASSVGISSYEQYF.

The chain joins TRBV7-3 to TRBJ2-2, with a possible D match to TRBD2 (5 bases). The CDR3 totals 14 residues. Trimming shortened V by 5 bases and J by 2 bases, and 9 bases separated the two germline ends. CDR1 is SGHTA and CDR2 is FQGTGA in the germline V gene. CDR3 nucleotides: TGTGCCAGCAGCATAGGACTTAACACCGGGGAGCTGTTTTTT. Translated: CASSIGLNTGELFF.

The V call is TRBV29-1, the J call TRBJ1-1; D ambiguous. Trimming removed 2 bases at V and 3 bases at J, with 7 bases between. Per the germline V gene, CDR1 is SQVTM and CDR2 is ANQGSEA. The CDR3 contains 12 residues. CDR3 sequence: CSVESVDTEAFF. CDR3 in DNA: TGCAGCGTTGAATCCGTGGACACTGAAGCTTTCTTT.

The chain combines TRBV7-2 with TRBJ1-5; no reliable D call. V lost 5 bases, J lost 6 bases, and 14 bases lay in between. In germline, CDR1 is SGHTA, CDR2 FQGNSA. The CDR3 has 14 residues. The CDR3 DNA is TGTGCCAGCAGCGGGGTCAGTATCCGTCAGCCCCAGCATTTT. Translating gives CASSGVSIRQPQHF.

The gene calls are TRBV4-3 and TRBJ2-1; 8 bases map to TRBD2. The CDR3 is 16 residues long. J lost 4 bases, V lost 0 bases, and 5 bases had no gene match. The germline CDR1 and CDR2 sequences are LGHNA and YSLEER. CDR3 residues: CASSQDGGGPYNEQFF. The CDR3 DNA is TGCGCCAGCAGCCAAGACGGCGGGGGGCCTTACAATGAGCAGTTCTTC.

The V and J genes are TRBV19 and TRBJ1-2; possibly TRBD1 for D (5 bases). V was shortened by 11 bases and J by 14 bases, with 21 bases between the two germline ends. Germline V gene sequence: CDR1 LNHDA, CDR2 SQIVND (reference sequence). The CDR3 has 11 amino acids. DNA for the CDR3: TGTGCCGGAGGGACGTACTCGGCTCAGACCTTC. Translating it yields CAGGTYSAQTF. The whole variable domain, remainder taken from reference TRBV19 and TRBJ1-2, is DGGITQSPKYLFRKEGQNVTLSCEQNLNHDAMYWYRQDPGQGLRLIYYSQIVNDFQKGDIAEGYSVSREKKESFPLTVTSAQKNPTAFYLCAGGTYSAQTFGSGTRLTVV.

This chain joins TRBV18 and TRBJ1-1; weak D call: TRBD1 (6 bases). V shed 2 bases and J shed 1 base, with 11 bases lying between them. The CDR3 has 15 amino acids. The germline CDR1 and CDR2 sequences are KGHSH and LQKENI. The CDR3 protein is CASSPSGQRNTEAFF. CDR3 coding DNA: TGTGCCAGCTCACCAAGCGGACAGAGGAACACTGAAGCTTTCTTT.

The rearrangement links TRBV18 to TRBJ2-1; 7 bases line up with TRBD2. This CDR3 has 15 residues. Germline CDR1 and CDR2: KGHSH and LQKENI. V gave up 1 base and J gave up 6 bases; unmatched junction bases: 6. Written as DNA, the CDR3 is TGTGCCAGCTCACCACGTACTAGCGCCGGCAATGAGCAGTTCTTC. Amino acids: CASSPRTSAGNEQFF.

The chain recombines TRBV18 with TRBJ2-7, with 9 positions matching TRBD1. This CDR3 spans 15 amino acids. Germline V gives CDR1 KGHSH, CDR2 LQKENI. V gave up 4 bases and J gave up 4 bases; unmatched junction bases: 8. In DNA form, the CDR3 reads TGTGCCAGCTCACGACCGGGACAGGGCCCTTACGAGCAGTACTTC. Residues: CASSRPGQGPYEQYF.

The V gene is TRBV4-2, the J gene TRBJ2-3, with TRBD2 matching 7 bases. Germline V CDR1 and CDR2: LGHNA, YNFKEQ. The ends lost 6 bases at V and 2 bases at J; junction bases unmatched: 11. This CDR3 has 16 residues. The DNA for the CDR3 is TGTGCCAGCAGACAGTTGAGCGGGGAGATCACAGATACGCAGTATTTT. The encoded protein is CASRQLSGEITDTQYF.

The chain recombines TRBV5-6 with TRBJ1-5; 9 bases align to TRBD1. The germline V gene encodes CDR1 SGHDT and CDR2 YYEEEE. Trimming took 4 bases from V and 5 from J; bases not matched to a gene: 4. The CDR3 spans 14 residues. Written as DNA, the CDR3 is TGTGCCAGCAGCCCGGGACAGGGTCATCAGCCCCAGCATTTT. Protein product: CASSPGQGHQPQHF.

This sequence joins TRBV7-2 and TRBJ1-2; TRBD1 agrees at 7 bases. V shed 4 bases and J 2 bases; nucleotides not matched to a gene: 10. CDR3 length equals 16 residues. Germline CDR1 SGHTA, CDR2 FQGNSA. For the CDR3, the DNA is TGTGCCAGCAGCTCTCATCGGGGGACAGACAACTATGGCTACACCTTC. It codes for CASSSHRGTDNYGYTF.

This sequence joins TRBV7-8 and TRBJ2-5, with D possibly TRBD1 on 6 matching bases. V lost 5 bases, J lost 5 bases, and 12 bases lay in between. The CDR3 spans 13 residues. CDR1 and CDR2 from the germline V gene are SGHVS and FQNEAQ. CDR3 in DNA: TGTGCCAGCAGCCCAACAGGGTTGGAGACCCAGTACTTC. Translation: CASSPTGLETQYF.

The chain joins TRBV7-2 to TRBJ2-2; 11 bases are shared with TRBD1. The CDR3 extends over 15 amino acids. Trimming took 5 bases from V and 7 from J; bases not matched to a gene: 6. CDR1 and CDR2 from the germline V gene are SGHTA and FQGNSA. This CDR3 is CASSRDRGAGGELFF. The CDR3 coding sequence is TGTGCCAGCAGCCGGGACAGGGGGGCTGGCGGGGAGCTGTTTTTT.

This chain links TRBV29-1 with TRBJ2-6, with D perhaps matching TRBD2 (6 bases). Germline CDR1 reads SQVTM; CDR2 reads ANQGSEA. The length of the CDR3 is 18 residues. The V end was cut by 3 bases, the J end by 0 bases, with 18 bases between. The CDR3 coding sequence is TGCAGCGTTGAGTCCATTCGGGGGAGCAACTCTGGGGCCAACGTCCTGACTTTC. Its translation is CSVESIRGSNSGANVLTF. The complete variable domain, with remaining parts taken from reference TRBV29-1 and TRBJ2-6, reads SAVISQKPSRDICQRGTSLTIQCQVDSQVTMMFWYRQQPGQSLTLIATANQGSEATYESGFVIDKFPISRPNLTFSTLTVSNMSPEDSSIYLCSVESIRGSNSGANVLTFGAGSRLTVL.

This sequence joins TRBV9 and TRBJ1-2; possible D gene TRBD1, 5 bases. Germline V CDR1 and CDR2: SGDLS, YYNGEE. Trimming pared 2 bases from V and 7 bases from J, leaving 6 bases between. The CDR3 has 11 residues. CDR3 sequence: CASSVQGGYTF. The DNA of the CDR3 is TGTGCCAGCAGCGTCCAGGGTGGCTACACCTTC.

This chain connects TRBV5-5 to TRBJ1-3; D gene ambiguous. Germline CDR1 and CDR2: SGHKS and YYEKEE (reference sequence). The CDR3 is 12 residues long. Trimming removed 1 base from V and 7 bases from J, with 6 bases in between. The chain's CDR3 is CASSLRSNTIYF. The CDR3 bases are TGTGCCAGCAGCTTGCGTTCGAACACCATATATTTT.

The genes are TRBV5-5 and TRBJ1-4, with TRBD1 matching 8 bases. The CDR3 sequence is 16 residues long. From germline, CDR1 is SGHKS and CDR2 YYEKEE (reference sequence). V lost 4 bases and J lost 3; bases outside the gene matches: 8. CDR3 in DNA: TGTGCCAGCAGCCTCTTCAGGGGGCTGGCTAATGAAAAACTGTTTTTT. This translates into CASSLFRGLANEKLFF.